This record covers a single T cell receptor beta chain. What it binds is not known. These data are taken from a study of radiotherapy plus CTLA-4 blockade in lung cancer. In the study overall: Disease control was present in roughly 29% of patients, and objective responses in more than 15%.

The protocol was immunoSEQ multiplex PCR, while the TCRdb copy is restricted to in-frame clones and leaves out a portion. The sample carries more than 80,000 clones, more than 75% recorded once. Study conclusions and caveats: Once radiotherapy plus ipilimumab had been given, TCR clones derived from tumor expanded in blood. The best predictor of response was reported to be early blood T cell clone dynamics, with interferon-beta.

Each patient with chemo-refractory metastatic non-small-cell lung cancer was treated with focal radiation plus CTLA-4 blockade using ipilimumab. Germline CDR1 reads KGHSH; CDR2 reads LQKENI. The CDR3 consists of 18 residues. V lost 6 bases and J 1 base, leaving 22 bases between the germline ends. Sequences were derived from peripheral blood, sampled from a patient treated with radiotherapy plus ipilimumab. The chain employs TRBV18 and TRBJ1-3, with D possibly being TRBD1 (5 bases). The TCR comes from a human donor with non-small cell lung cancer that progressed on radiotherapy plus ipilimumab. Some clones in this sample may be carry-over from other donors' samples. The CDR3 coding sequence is TGTGCCAGCTCCCCCGTTCCTCCGTCAGGGCGTTCTGGAAACACCATATATTTT. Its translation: CASSPVPPSGRSGNTIYF.